The clone carrying this TCR beta chain has more than one count but fewer than ten. Antigen specificity is unknown. These data come from a study of response to subunit inactivated influenza vaccine. Study-wide results and limits: Authors suggested few new T cells are recruited by each seasonal influenza vaccination.

Between the trimmed V and J ends, which lost 4 bases and 1 base, there was a span of 16 bases. The CDR3 has 16 amino acids. Germline lookup yields CDR1 SGHRS and CDR2 YFSETQ. Via MiXCR, TCRdb re-called the RT-PCR reads, giving one row per CDR3 protein. The sample yields 700,000 to 800,000 distinct CDR3 sequences, roughly 20% seen once. The rearrangement links TRBV5-1 to TRBJ2-3; D is ambiguous. This receptor was taken from a man aged 50 to 59 who received an inactivated influenza vaccine. The sample was PBMCs from blood, taken more than 4 days after vaccination. The CDR3 loop reads CASSPPDSLGTDTQYF. The CDR3 DNA sequence: TGCGCCAGCAGCCCCCCCGACTCCCTAGGCACAGATACGCAGTATTTT.